These T cell receptor beta chains were read from a single sample in a study of blood T cell repertoires in COVID-19. Assay: immunoSEQ multiplex PCR; the TCRdb copy retains only in-frame clones and omits some. Of 400,000 or so clones listed, roughly 88% are singletons. Material: PBMCs or T cells enriched from blood (not recorded which). Receptors were obtained from a man younger than 35 who had recovered from COVID-19. CDR3s include the opening cysteine and the closing phenylalanine or tryptophan. A D gene is named only where the DNA matches it firmly. Clone size is shown for a subset of rows, as once, few, many or a class of expanded clone.

V gene	J gene	D gene	clone size	CDR3 DNA	CDR3 protein
TRBV9	TRBJ2-3	.	.	TGTGCCAGCAGCGTCTCCTATTTCACAGATACGCAGTATTTT	CASSVSYFTDTQYF
TRBV5-8	TRBJ2-1	.	once	TGTGCCAGCAGCTTCGAGCCAGGGGTTAACAATGAGCAGTTCTTC	CASSFEPGVNNEQFF
TRBV6-1	TRBJ2-3	.	.	TGTGCCAGCAGTGAAAGTTTGGGGGCAAGCACAGATACGCAGTATTTT	CASSESLGASTDTQYF
TRBV7-2	TRBJ1-3	TRBD1	.	TGTGCCAGCAGCTCTCACAGGGGGTCTGGAAACACCATATATTTT	CASSSHRGSGNTIYF
TRBV3-1/TRBV3-2	TRBJ2-1	.	.	TGTGCCAGCAGCCTCGACAATGAGCAGTTCTTC	CASSLDNEQFF
TRBV4-1	TRBJ1-1	.	.	TGCGCCAGCAGCCAAGCAGGCCTGAACACTGAAGCTTTCTTT	CASSQAGLNTEAFF
TRBV6-5	TRBJ1-1	.	.	TGTGCCAGCAAAGCCCCGGACAGCCTCGCGGCTTTCTTT	CASKAPDSLAAFF
TRBV6-5	TRBJ1-5	.	once	TGTGCCAGCAGACTTGTACAGGTTGATCAGCCCCAGCATTTT	CASRLVQVDQPQHF
TRBV2	TRBJ1-3	TRBD1	.	TGTGCCAGCAGTGGAACAGGGGGTTCTGGAAACACCATATATTTT	CASSGTGGSGNTIYF
TRBV29-1	TRBJ1-5	TRBD1	.	TGCAGCGGCGGGACAGGGGATCAGCCCCAGCATTTT	CSGGTGDQPQHF
TRBV18	TRBJ2-7	.	few	TGTGCCAGCTCACCACTTGTAGGGGTGGATGCCTACGAGCAGTACTTC	CASSPLVGVDAYEQYF
TRBV18	TRBJ2-3	.	.	TGTGCCAGCTCACGAGCGGAGGCTAGCACAGATACGCAGTATTTT	CASSRAEASTDTQYF
TRBV11-2	TRBJ2-7	TRBD1	.	TGTGCCAGCGGAGATATACAGGGGGCTCGCTACGAGCAGTACTTC	CASGDIQGARYEQYF
TRBV5-1	TRBJ2-2	.	once	TGCGCCAGCAGCTCGAACCGACAGGTTCGCACCGGGGAGCTGTTTTTT	CASSSNRQVRTGELFF
TRBV9	TRBJ2-1	.	.	TGTGCCAGCAGCTTAGAAGGCAATGGTGGAGCCTACAATGAGCAGTTCTTC	CASSLEGNGGAYNEQFF